This entry lists 5 T cell receptor beta chains sequenced from one sample in a study of cytomegalovirus exposure and HLA in healthy donors. Use of 60 Vbeta and 13 Jbeta primers characterized the PCR. Produced via immunoSEQ multiplex PCR; TCRdb's table is partial and in-frame only. The table shows 200,000 to 250,000 clones, with roughly four fifths occurring only once. The sequencing input was PBMCs. The receptors here all came from a woman in her forties in good health and CMV-seronegative.

The chain is built from TRBV5-1 and TRBJ1-2; 7 bases agree with TRBD1. The V segment lost 2 bases and the J segment 7 bases; nucleotides outside the gene matches: 11. The CDR3 runs 15 residues. CDR1 and CDR2 from the germline V gene are SGHRS and YFSETQ. The CDR3 DNA follows: TGCGCCAGCAGCTTTGTAGAGGGGGCAGGAGGTGGCTACACCTTC. Encoded protein: CASSFVEGAGGGYTF.

The CDR3 here is CASSLGAERNTEAFF. CDR3 nucleotides: TGTGCCAGCAGCCTAGGAGCAGAAAGGAACACTGAAGCTTTCTTT. This chain uses TRBV4-2 with TRBJ1-1; D uncertain. Germline CDR1 and CDR2: LGHNA and YNFKEQ. This CDR3 comprises 15 residues. Trimming cost V 4 bases and J 1 base, with 13 bases left between them.

This clone is a singleton in its sample. This rearrangement joins TRBV6-1 to TRBJ1-2; 8 bases match TRBD1. The germline V gene encodes CDR1 MNHNS and CDR2 SASEGT. Trimming at V came to 1 base and at J to 4 bases, leaving 2 bases not matched to a gene. This CDR3 comprises 14 residues. CDR3: CASSEVGQGYGYTF. The CDR3 DNA follows: TGTGCCAGCAGTGAAGTAGGACAGGGCTATGGCTACACCTTC.

CDR3 DNA: TGTGCCTGGAGGATGGCGACAGCCATGAACACTGAAGCTTTCTTT. This codes for CAWRMATAMNTEAFF. The rearrangement uses TRBV30 and TRBJ1-1; D is perhaps TRBD1 (5 bases). Germline lookup yields CDR1 GTSNPN and CDR2 SVGIG (reference sequence). The CDR3 has 15 residues. Deletions cut 3 bases from V and 0 bases from J, with 14 bases between.

V and J are TRBV30 and TRBJ2-1; the D gene is possibly TRBD2 (6 bases). V lost 5 bases to trimming and J lost 0 bases, with 11 bases between them. The CDR3 contains 14 residues. CDR1 and CDR2 from the germline V gene are GTSNPN and SVGIG (reference sequence). DNA of the CDR3: TGTGCCTGGGATGATAGCGGCTCCTACAATGAGCAGTTCTTC. Amino acids: CAWDDSGSYNEQFF. Full variable domain (missing parts from reference TRBV30 and TRBJ2-1): SQTIHQWPATLVQPVGSPLSLECTVEGTSNPNLYWYRQAAGRGLQLLFYSVGIGQISSEVPQNLSASRPQDRQFILSSKKLLLSDSGFYLCAWDDSGSYNEQFFGPGTRLTVL.